A selection of T cell receptor beta chains follows, all from one sample in a study of cytomegalovirus exposure and HLA in healthy donors. Repertoires were generated with immunoSEQ multiplex PCR, while TCRdb's copy carries only in-frame clones and drops some. The sample consists of approximately 130,000 clones, 70% to 80% of them appearing once. Material: PBMCs. The receptors were sampled from a woman in her forties or fifties in good health and CMV-seropositive. Each CDR3 is given with its conserved first and last residue. The D gene is left open where the match is weak. The size field is filled for only some rows; it gives once, few, many or a size class.

>TRBD2|TRBJ2-1|TRBV4-1|.|18
CASSQESPPGLGNYEQFF
TGCGCCAGCAGCCAAGAAAGTCCGCCCGGACTAGGAAACTATGAGCAGTTCTTC
>.|TRBJ2-7|TRBV29-1|few|13
CSVEGVRPYEQYF
TGCAGCGTTGAGGGAGTGAGGCCTTACGAGCAGTACTTC
>.|TRBJ1-4|TRBV5-1|few|14
CASSLEEPNEKLFF
TGCGCCAGCAGCTTGGAGGAGCCTAATGAAAAACTGTTTTTT
>.|TRBJ1-3|TRBV30|.|13
CAWRDRGGNTIYF
TGTGCCTGGAGAGACCGGGGTGGAAACACCATATATTTT
>.|TRBJ1-5|TRBV4-3|few|15
CASSQFAGVQEPQHF
TGCGCCAGCAGCCAATTCGCAGGGGTTCAGGAGCCCCAGCATTTT
>TRBD1|TRBJ1-3|TRBV9|.|16
CASSVDRRGFGNTIYF
TGTGCCAGCAGCGTAGATCGCAGGGGGTTTGGAAACACCATATATTTT
>.|TRBJ1-4|TRBV30|few|14
CAWRGPGVVEKLFF
TGTGCCTGGAGGGGGCCGGGGGTAGTAGAAAAACTGTTTTTT
>TRBD2|TRBJ2-1|TRBV5-1|.|17
CASRLTPTSGRDNEQFF
TGCGCCAGCCGATTGACCCCAACTAGCGGGCGCGACAATGAGCAGTTCTTC
>.|TRBJ1-1|TRBV4-3|.|14
CASSQLTGSTEAFF
TGCGCCAGCAGCCAGCTCACAGGGTCCACTGAAGCTTTCTTT
>TRBD1|TRBJ1-4|TRBV5-1|.|14
CASSLTGTNEKLFF
TGCGCCAGCAGCCTGACAGGGACTAATGAAAAACTGTTTTTT
>TRBD1|TRBJ2-5|TRBV27|.|15
CASSRRTGYGETQYF
TGTGCCAGCAGCCGGAGGACAGGCTATGGGGAGACCCAGTACTTC
>TRBD2|TRBJ2-1|TRBV7-3|once|16
CASSAQGGRRYNEQFF
TGTGCCAGCAGCGCACAGGGCGGGAGGAGGTACAATGAGCAGTTCTTC
>TRBD2|TRBJ2-5|TRBV30|.|15
CAWRRLAGSFETQYF
TGTGCCTGGAGAAGACTAGCGGGGAGTTTTGAGACCCAGTACTTC
>TRBD2|TRBJ2-7|TRBV4-2|.|15
CASSPLPLAGDEQYF
TGTGCCAGCAGCCCGTTGCCCCTAGCGGGCGACGAGCAGTACTTC
>.|TRBJ2-5|TRBV6-5|once|13
CASRAGFSGEQYF
TGTGCCAGCAGGGCGGGCTTCTCGGGAGAGCAGTACTTC
>.|TRBJ1-6|TRBV5-1|.|15
CASRWASSYNSPLHF
TGCGCCAGCAGGTGGGCGAGCTCCTATAATTCACCCCTCCACTTT
>.|TRBJ1-1|TRBV6-6|.|12
CASSPSDTEAFF
TGTGCCAGCAGCCCCAGTGACACTGAAGCTTTCTTT
>.|TRBJ1-5|TRBV5-5|.|15
CASSLGTVLNQPQHF
TGTGCCAGCAGCTTGGGAACAGTATTAAATCAGCCCCAGCATTTT
>TRBD1|TRBJ1-5|TRBV2|.|15
CASSVSGGSRQPQHF
TGTGCCAGCAGTGTGTCAGGGGGCTCGCGTCAGCCCCAGCATTTT